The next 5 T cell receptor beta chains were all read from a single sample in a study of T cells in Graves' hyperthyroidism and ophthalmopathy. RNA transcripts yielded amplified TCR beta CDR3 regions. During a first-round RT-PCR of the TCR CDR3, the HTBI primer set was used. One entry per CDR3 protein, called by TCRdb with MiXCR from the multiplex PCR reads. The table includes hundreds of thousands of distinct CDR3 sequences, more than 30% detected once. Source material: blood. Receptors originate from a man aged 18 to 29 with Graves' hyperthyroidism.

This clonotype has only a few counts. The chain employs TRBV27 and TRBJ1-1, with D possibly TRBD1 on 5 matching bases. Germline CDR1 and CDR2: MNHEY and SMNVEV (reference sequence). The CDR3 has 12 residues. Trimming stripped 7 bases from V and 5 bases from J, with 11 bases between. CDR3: CASTGSGTEAFF. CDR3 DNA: TGTGCCAGCACAGGGTCGGGGACTGAAGCTTTCTTT.

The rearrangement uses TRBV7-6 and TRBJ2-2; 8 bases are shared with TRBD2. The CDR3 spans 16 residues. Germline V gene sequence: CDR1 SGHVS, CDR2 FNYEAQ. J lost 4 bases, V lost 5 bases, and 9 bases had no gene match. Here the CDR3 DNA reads TGTGCCAGCAGCGTGACTAGTGCGGGAGGCACCGGGGAGCTGTTTTTT. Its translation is CASSVTSAGGTGELFF.

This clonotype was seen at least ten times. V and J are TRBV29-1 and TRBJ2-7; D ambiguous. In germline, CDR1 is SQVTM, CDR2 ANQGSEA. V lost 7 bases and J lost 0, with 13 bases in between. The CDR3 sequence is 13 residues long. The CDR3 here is CSGVTPSSYEQYF. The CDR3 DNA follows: TGCAGCGGAGTCACCCCGAGCTCCTACGAGCAGTACTTC.

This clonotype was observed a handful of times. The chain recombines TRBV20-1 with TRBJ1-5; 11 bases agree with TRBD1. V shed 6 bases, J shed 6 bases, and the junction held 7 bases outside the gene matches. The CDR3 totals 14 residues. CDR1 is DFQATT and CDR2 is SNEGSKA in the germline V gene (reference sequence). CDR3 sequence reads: CSAGWGTGGQPQHF. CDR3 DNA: TGCAGTGCCGGATGGGGGACAGGGGGTCAGCCCCAGCATTTT.

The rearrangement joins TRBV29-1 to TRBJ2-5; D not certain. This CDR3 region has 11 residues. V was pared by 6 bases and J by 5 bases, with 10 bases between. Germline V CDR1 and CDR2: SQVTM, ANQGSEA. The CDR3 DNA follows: TGCAGCGTACCGATGGGGGAGACCCAGTACTTC. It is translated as CSVPMGETQYF.